The clone carrying this TCR beta chain was detected only a few times. Its target is unknown. The CDR3 end falls 3 residues outside the read, so it is completed with the germline J gene. From germline, CDR1 is SEHNR and CDR2 FQNEAQ (reference sequence). CDR3 length: 14 amino acids. Trimming pared 2 bases from V and 7 bases from J, leaving 11 bases between. The sample belongs to a study of T cell clonality in common variable immunodeficiency. Study-level results: Fewer deletions and N-nucleotide insertions were reportedly seen in common variable immunodeficiency TCR beta sequences. CVID subjects had higher TCRbeta clonality than healthy controls, most marked in about a third.

Sequenced by immunoSEQ multiplex PCR; TCRdb stores in-frame clones only, minus some. The sample yields under 35,000 clones, without any singletons. Specimen: peripheral blood mononuclear cells. The genes are TRBV7-9 and TRBJ1-4, with a possible D match to TRBD1 (5 bases). The receptor's source is a human donor with common variable immunodeficiency. The covered CDR3 bases are TGTGCCAGCAGCTTAACACAGGCAGTTGAAAAA. It is translated as CASSLTQAVEK. The whole CDR3 is CASSLTQAVEKLFF.